The table lists the clone carrying this T cell receptor (beta chain) with a few counts. Its antigen is not known. The sample originates from a study of T cells after yellow fever vaccination. Study results and caveats: Secondary responses were weaker yet peaked faster, day 5 versus 15.

TCRdb redid the calling of the 5' RACE reads with MiXCR, one entry per CDR3 protein. This sample carries approximately 160,000 distinct CDR3 sequences, about a tenth of them seen once, and the ten largest clones take under 40%. Material: CD8+ T cells sorted from PBMCs, obtained 45 days after the yellow fever booster vaccination. The source is a man younger than 35 who received the YFV17D yellow fever vaccine.

The CDR3: CASSYGQGTYGYTF. The CDR3 DNA reads as TGTGCCAGCAGTTACGGCCAGGGGACCTATGGCTACACCTTC. The V and J genes are TRBV6-5 and TRBJ1-2; maybe TRBD1 (6 bases). Germline CDR1 and CDR2: MNHEY and SVGAGI. The germline V and J ends were trimmed by 2 bases and 4 bases, with 11 bases remaining between them. CDR3 length: 14 residues.